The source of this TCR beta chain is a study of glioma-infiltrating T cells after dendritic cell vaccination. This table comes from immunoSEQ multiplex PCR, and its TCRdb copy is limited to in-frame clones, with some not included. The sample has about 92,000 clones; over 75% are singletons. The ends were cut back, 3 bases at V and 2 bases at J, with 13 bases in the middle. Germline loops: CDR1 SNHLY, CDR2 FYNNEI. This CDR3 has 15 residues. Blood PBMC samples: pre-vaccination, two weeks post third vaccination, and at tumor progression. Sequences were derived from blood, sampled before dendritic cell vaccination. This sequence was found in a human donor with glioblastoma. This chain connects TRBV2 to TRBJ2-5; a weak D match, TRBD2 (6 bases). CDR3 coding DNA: TGTGCCAGCAGTGAGGGGCTAGCGCGACAAGAGACCCAGTACTTC. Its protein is CASSEGLARQETQYF.